Described below is a single TCR beta chain sequence and its context. The target antigen is unknown. The entry originates in a study of shared clonotypes between healthy human individuals. About the research overall: There were three CD4 naive, three CD4 memory, two CD8 naive and one CD8 memory plates per donor. General study findings and limits: Non-shared clonotypes had lower generation probabilities than those shared by all four donors. Enrolling few donors narrowed the genetic and exposure-history diversity that was represented.

For sorted subsets, approximately 200 ng DNA per replicate equaled 30,000 or so T cell genomes. The data were produced by immunoSEQ multiplex PCR, yet TCRdb's version contains in-frame clones alone and is incomplete. The sample contains about 380,000 clones, about 96% of which appear only once. The CDR3 totals 16 residues. CDR1 is LNHNV and CDR2 is YYDKDF in the germline V gene (reference sequence). V lost 3 bases and J lost 4; bases outside the gene matches: 6. Sequences were obtained from memory CD8+ T cells sorted from blood. Documented subset: CD45RO+ cells pooled with CCR7-negative TemRA cells. The sequence derives from a man under 40 in good health. This chain links TRBV15 with TRBJ2-4, with TRBD2 matching over 10 bases. CDR3 nucleotide sequence: TGTGCCACCAGCAGTGGAGGACTAGCGGATAAAAACATTCAGTACTTC. Amino acid sequence: CATSSGGLADKNIQYF.